The 30 T cell receptor beta chains given below trace back to one sample, sequenced in a study of beta chain features in type 1 diabetes. Notes on the study in general: TCRB CDR3s from Type 1 diabetes patients were moderately but significantly shorter in all four CD4+ subsets.

The antigens of these receptors remain unknown. Expressed TCRB transcripts were sequenced after all isolated RNA was converted to cDNA. Libraries were prepared by immunoSEQ multiplex PCR; TCRdb keeps only in-frame clonotypes and omits some of them. This table holds 600,000 to 700,000 clones, around an eighth found once. Sequenced input: naive CD4+ T cells from blood. All receptors derive from a man aged 25 to 40 with type 1 diabetes.

This clone turned up a few times. This sequence joins TRBV5-1 and TRBJ2-2; D is possibly TRBD1 (6 bases). The germline V gene has CDR1 SGHRS and CDR2 YFSETQ. This CDR3 has 14 amino acids. The germline V and J ends were trimmed by 4 bases and 2 bases, with 9 bases remaining between them. The CDR3 sequence: CASSPGANTGELFF. Here the CDR3 DNA reads TGCGCCAGCAGCCCAGGGGCCAACACCGGGGAGCTGTTTTTT.

There are a few counts of this clone. The chain carries TRBV9 and TRBJ1-6; D is perhaps TRBD1 (5 bases). V gave up 0 bases and J gave up 0 bases, with 10 bases separating them. CDR3 length: 17 amino acids. Germline values: CDR1 SGDLS, CDR2 YYNGEE. The CDR3 coding sequence is TGTGCCAGCAGCGTAGCTGGGGGGAGCTCCTATAATTCACCCCTCCACTTT. It is translated as CASSVAGGSSYNSPLHF.

This clone was seen more than once but under ten times. V usage is TRBV6-6 and J usage is TRBJ1-2; unclear D gene. The CDR3 contains 16 residues. Germline V lookup: CDR1 MNHNY, CDR2 SVGAGI (reference sequence). V was trimmed by 4 bases and J by 6 bases, leaving 21 bases between them. The CDR3 here is CASSFLATAKVDGYTF. The CDR3 nucleotides are TGTGCCAGCAGTTTTCTCGCGACGGCAAAAGTGGATGGCTACACCTTC.

This clone was seen more than once but under ten times. The chain carries TRBV7-2 and TRBJ2-3; 11 bases fit TRBD2. This CDR3 contains 16 residues. The J segment lost 5 bases and the V segment lost 10 bases, leaving 14 bases of the junction unmatched. The germline gives CDR1 SGHTA, CDR2 FQGNSA. The CDR3: CATSLASGGKRDTQYF. The DNA of the CDR3 is TGTGCCACCTCCCTCGCTAGCGGGGGGAAAAGAGATACGCAGTATTTT.

The CDR3 is CASSLADLNGHEQFF. The CDR3 bases are TGTGCCAGCAGCTTAGCTGACTTAAACGGCCATGAGCAGTTCTTC. The rearrangement links TRBV7-2 to TRBJ2-1; the D is unclear. Germline CDR1 reads SGHTA; CDR2 reads FQGNSA. There are 15 residues in the CDR3. The ends were cut back, 0 bases at V and 8 bases at J, with 14 bases in the middle. The full variable domain, completed using reference TRBV7-2 and TRBJ2-1, is GAGVSQSPSNKVTEKGKDVELRCDPISGHTALYWYRQSLGQGLEFLIYFQGNSAPDKSGLPSDRFSAERTGGSVSTLTIQRTQQEDSAVYLCASSLADLNGHEQFFGPGTRLTVL.

The V call is TRBV4-3, the J call TRBJ2-3; D gene uncertain. This CDR3 contains 17 residues. The germline gives CDR1 LGHNA, CDR2 YSLEER. V shed 0 bases and J shed 3 bases, with 16 bases lying between them. CDR3 amino acids: CASSQDFLGIRTDTQYF. DNA of the CDR3: TGCGCCAGCAGCCAAGATTTTCTAGGGATTCGGACAGATACGCAGTATTTT.

The chain is built from TRBV9 and TRBJ2-1, with a weak D call TRBD2 (5 bases). V shed 4 bases and J shed 0 bases, with 17 bases lying between them. CDR3 length equals 17 residues. Germline loops: CDR1 SGDLS, CDR2 YYNGEE. CDR3 nucleotides: TGTGCCAGCAGCCCGAGGGCCCTAAAGAGCTCCTACAATGAGCAGTTCTTC. It yields the protein CASSPRALKSSYNEQFF. Variable domain in full (rest from reference TRBV9 and TRBJ2-1): DSGVTQTPKHLITATGQRVTLRCSPRSGDLSVYWYQQSLDQGLQFLIQYYNGEERAKGNILERFSAQQFPDLHSELNLSSLELGDSALYFCASSPRALKSSYNEQFFGPGTRLTVL.

This chain uses TRBV5-1 with TRBJ2-7; D is perhaps TRBD2 (6 bases). The germline V gene encodes CDR1 SGHRS and CDR2 YFSETQ. V lost 2 bases and J lost 6, with 18 bases in between. The length of the CDR3 is 15 residues. CDR3 DNA sequence: TGCGCCAGCAGCTTCGGATCGGGACTCGACTCCGAGCAGTACTTC. Translated, it gives CASSFGSGLDSEQYF.

The J gene is TRBJ1-2, the V gene TRBV14; the match to TRBD1 covers 7 bases. Germline V gives CDR1 SGHDN, CDR2 FVKESK. After removal of 4 bases from V and 8 bases from J, the junction contained 13 bases not matched to a gene. This CDR3 contains 15 residues. The CDR3 nucleotides are TGTGCCAGCAGCCCTTACTCTACAGGGGTTGGCGGCTACACCTTC. Its translation: CASSPYSTGVGGYTF.

This clone has just a few counts. The rearrangement uses TRBV7-8 and TRBJ1-2; 9 nucleotides line up with TRBD1. Germline V gene data show CDR1 as SGHVS and CDR2 as FQNEAQ. CDR3 length: 15 residues. J was trimmed by 7 bases and V by 5 bases; bases with no gene match: 11. The CDR3 protein is CASSHREGQGSGYTF. CDR3 nucleotides: TGTGCCAGCAGCCACAGAGAGGGACAGGGTTCTGGCTACACCTTC.

This clone was observed a handful of times. The rearrangement uses TRBV7-2 and TRBJ2-1, with D possibly being TRBD1 (5 bases). V was pared by 2 bases and J by 4 bases, with 15 bases between. Germline V gene data show CDR1 as SGHTA and CDR2 as FQGNSA. The CDR3 runs 16 residues. This CDR3 reads CASSLIRADRYNEQFF. As DNA, the CDR3 is TGTGCCAGCAGCTTAATCAGGGCCGACCGTTACAATGAGCAGTTCTTC.

This rearrangement joins TRBV19 to TRBJ1-5; 7 bases agree with TRBD1. This CDR3 is 15 amino acids long. After removal of 4 bases from V and 4 bases from J, the junction contained 7 bases not matched to a gene. Germline lookup yields CDR1 LNHDA and CDR2 SQIVND (reference sequence). In DNA form, the CDR3 reads TGTGCCAGTAGTAGGACAGGTGCCTCTAATCAGCCCCAGCATTTT. It is translated as CASSRTGASNQPQHF.

This chain connects TRBV10-3 to TRBJ2-5, with 8 bases fitting TRBD2. Germline V gene lookup returns CDR1 ENHRY and CDR2 SYGVKD. The CDR3 is 13 amino acids. The junction had 4 bases not matched to a gene; V was cut back by 5 bases and J by 5 bases. The CDR3 here is CAISFSGGETQYF. DNA of the CDR3: TGTGCCATCAGTTTCTCGGGAGGGGAGACCCAGTACTTC.

The gene calls are TRBV18 and TRBJ2-2; perhaps TRBD1 as D (5 bases). In germline, CDR1 is KGHSH, CDR2 LQKENI. The CDR3 consists of 13 residues. Trimming removed 2 bases at V and 9 bases at J, with 10 bases between. The CDR3 bases are TGTGCCAGCTCACCAGGAAGGGGCTGGGAGCTGTTTTTT. Its protein product is CASSPGRGWELFF.

The chain uses TRBV6-1 and TRBJ1-6; TRBD1 matches at 7 bases. CDR3 size: 13 residues. The trim removed 7 bases at V and 8 bases at J, leaving 5 bases unmatched. Germline CDR1 reads MNHNS; CDR2 reads SASEGT. The CDR3 nucleotides read TGTGCCAGCAACGGACAGGAGTATTCACCCCTCCACTTT. It codes for CASNGQEYSPLHF.

This clone showed up just a few times. The chain recombines TRBV9 with TRBJ2-3; D possibly corresponds to TRBD2 (6 bases). Per the germline V gene, CDR1 is SGDLS and CDR2 is YYNGEE. V was shortened by 4 bases and J by 2 bases, with 17 bases between the two germline ends. The CDR3 runs to 16 residues. The chain's CDR3 is CASSRMEGHVTDTQYF. CDR3 nucleotide sequence: TGTGCCAGCAGCCGTATGGAGGGCCATGTCACAGATACGCAGTATTTT. The full variable domain, its missing parts supplied by reference TRBV9 and TRBJ2-3, is DSGVTQTPKHLITATGQRVTLRCSPRSGDLSVYWYQQSLDQGLQFLIQYYNGEERAKGNILERFSAQQFPDLHSELNLSSLELGDSALYFCASSRMEGHVTDTQYFGPGTRLTVL.

This clone appeared a few times. The rearrangement uses TRBV7-2 and TRBJ1-4, with D unresolved. V was clipped by 1 base and J by 4 bases, with 7 bases between them. The CDR3 is made up of 14 amino acids. The germline CDR1 and CDR2 sequences are SGHTA and FQGNSA. Here the CDR3 reads CASSLGGINEKLFF. In DNA form, the CDR3 reads TGTGCCAGCAGCTTAGGTGGGATTAATGAAAAACTGTTTTTT.

This clone was seen more than once but under ten times. The chain uses TRBV29-1 and TRBJ1-4; the D is unclear. Germline loops: CDR1 SQVTM, CDR2 ANQGSEA. Trimming removed 5 bases from V and 7 bases from J, with 14 bases in between. The CDR3 extends over 13 amino acids. CDR3 sequence reads: CSVRRGRGEKLFF. The CDR3 DNA follows: TGCAGCGTTCGCCGGGGAAGAGGTGAAAAACTGTTTTTT.

This clone has just a few counts. V usage is TRBV30 and J usage is TRBJ2-3, with 12 nucleotides matching TRBD2. J was trimmed by 9 bases and V by 0 bases; bases with no gene match: 19. Germline loops: CDR1 GTSNPN, CDR2 SVGIG (reference sequence). This CDR3 has 19 amino acids. CDR3 in DNA: TGTGCCTGGAGTGTTCGAGGACTAGCGGGGAGACTCTCTAGGGGAACGCAGTATTTT. Translated, it gives CAWSVRGLAGRLSRGTQYF.

This clone appeared a few times. The CDR3 DNA sequence: TGTGCCAGCAGCCCCGATTCCTCTGGAAACACCATATATTTT. It codes for CASSPDSSGNTIYF. The V and J genes are TRBV25-1 and TRBJ1-3; no definite D call. Germline CDR1 reads MGHDK; CDR2 reads SYGVNS. The CDR3 covers 14 residues. The V and J ends lost 6 bases and 0 bases respectively, with 9 bases between them.

The genes are TRBV29-1 and TRBJ2-7, with 7 positions matching TRBD2. Germline CDR1 and CDR2: SQVTM and ANQGSEA. Trimming removed 7 bases from V and 2 bases from J; junction bases left unmatched: 5. The CDR3 covers 12 residues. CDR3 DNA: TGCAGCGGGGGAGGGAGGCCCTACGAGCAGTACTTC. It translates to CSGGGRPYEQYF.

This chain uses TRBV5-1 with TRBJ2-7; TRBD1 matches at 9 bases. From germline, CDR1 is SGHRS and CDR2 YFSETQ. Unmatched junction bases numbered 10, after V lost 3 bases and J lost 3 bases. The CDR3 is 16 residues long. CDR3 loop: CASSWVTGGGIYEQYF. CDR3 nucleotides: TGCGCCAGCAGCTGGGTTACAGGGGGCGGAATCTACGAGCAGTACTTC.

Comment on this clone: Other DNA sequences from this sample encode an identical CDR3 as well. This chain connects TRBV5-1 to TRBJ2-3; weak D call: TRBD2 (5 bases). Trimming left V 0 bases short and J 6 bases short, with 11 bases between. The length of the CDR3 is 14 residues. Per germline, CDR1 SGHRS and CDR2 YFSETQ. CDR3 residues: CASSLGSGEDTQYF. DNA of the CDR3: TGCGCCAGCAGCTTGGGGTCCGGGGAGGATACGCAGTATTTT. The whole variable domain, filled in from reference TRBV5-1 and TRBJ2-3, reads KAGVTQTPRYLIKTRGQQVTLSCSPISGHRSVSWYQQTPGQGLQFLFEYFSETQRNKGNFPGRFSGRQFSNSRSEMNVSTLELGDSALYLCASSLGSGEDTQYFGPGTRLTVL.

V usage is TRBV7-2 and J usage is TRBJ2-7; 8 nucleotides line up with TRBD1. CDR1 and CDR2 from the germline V gene are SGHTA and FQGNSA. The CDR3 has 18 residues. J lost 2 bases, V lost 4 bases, and 16 bases had no gene match. The CDR3 nucleotides read TGTGCCAGCAGCTCCGAAAATCTCCAGGGGGCGGGCACCTACGAGCAGTACTTC. Translating gives CASSSENLQGAGTYEQYF. Full variable domain (rest looked up from reference TRBV7-2 and TRBJ2-7): GAGVSQSPSNKVTEKGKDVELRCDPISGHTALYWYRQSLGQGLEFLIYFQGNSAPDKSGLPSDRFSAERTGGSVSTLTIQRTQQEDSAVYLCASSSENLQGAGTYEQYFGPGTRLTVT.

This clone appeared a few times. The rearrangement links TRBV30 to TRBJ1-4; D ambiguous. This CDR3 contains 12 residues. V was shortened by 1 base and J by 7 bases, with 7 bases between the two germline ends. Germline assignment: CDR1 GTSNPN and CDR2 SVGIG (reference sequence). CDR3 protein: CAWSEQREKLFF. CDR3 DNA sequence: TGTGCCTGGAGTGAACAGCGTGAAAAACTGTTTTTT.

The table lists this clone with a few counts. V gene TRBV28 combines with J gene TRBJ1-3; maybe TRBD1 (6 bases). Germline V gives CDR1 MDHEN, CDR2 SYDVKM. Trimming took 5 bases from V and 4 from J, leaving 15 bases between them. The CDR3 is made up of 15 amino acids. CDR3 sequence: CASSPPGGGGNTIYF. DNA of the CDR3: TGTGCCAGCAGTCCCCCCGGGGGCGGAGGAAACACCATATATTTT.

CDR3 in amino acids: CASAVEGPQETQYF. In DNA form, the CDR3 reads TGTGCCAGCGCGGTAGAGGGTCCCCAAGAGACCCAGTACTTC. The genes are TRBV6-5 and TRBJ2-5, with a weak D call TRBD2 (5 bases). Between the trimmed V and J ends, which lost 8 bases and 1 base, there was a span of 14 bases. CDR3 size: 14 residues. Per germline, CDR1 MNHEY and CDR2 SVGAGI.

The J gene is TRBJ2-3, the V gene TRBV12-5; D is undetermined. This CDR3 comprises 13 residues. The germline V and J ends were trimmed by 5 bases and 2 bases, with 8 bases remaining between them. The germline V gene has CDR1 LGHNT and CDR2 FRNRAP. The CDR3 region has the DNA TGTGCTAGTGGTCCTTCTTACACAGATACGCAGTATTTT. Its protein product is CASGPSYTDTQYF.

The V and J genes are TRBV18 and TRBJ2-5; 9 positions match TRBD1. Germline trimming cut 6 bases from V and 7 bases from J; bases unmatched to any gene: 9. The CDR3 has 14 residues. The germline gives CDR1 KGHSH, CDR2 LQKENI. CDR3 DNA sequence: TGTGCCAGCTCGGAGGGACAGGGATATGGGACCCAGTACTTC. It codes for CASSEGQGYGTQYF. The full variable domain, rest sourced from reference TRBV18 and TRBJ2-5, is NAGVMQNPRHLVRRRGQEARLRCSPMKGHSHVYWYRQLPEEGLKFMVYLQKENIIDESGMPKERFSAEFPKEGPSILRIQQVVRGDSAAYFCASSEGQGYGTQYFGPGTRLLVL.

A few counts support this clone. The chain uses TRBV28 and TRBJ1-6, with D possibly being TRBD1 (5 bases). V dropped 6 bases and J dropped 7 bases, with 16 bases sitting between them. The CDR3 spans 15 residues. Germline V gene lookup returns CDR1 MDHEN and CDR2 SYDVKM. CDR3: CASSSHGGGNSPLHF. For the CDR3, the DNA is TGTGCCAGCAGCTCCCATGGGGGTGGAAATTCACCCCTCCACTTT.